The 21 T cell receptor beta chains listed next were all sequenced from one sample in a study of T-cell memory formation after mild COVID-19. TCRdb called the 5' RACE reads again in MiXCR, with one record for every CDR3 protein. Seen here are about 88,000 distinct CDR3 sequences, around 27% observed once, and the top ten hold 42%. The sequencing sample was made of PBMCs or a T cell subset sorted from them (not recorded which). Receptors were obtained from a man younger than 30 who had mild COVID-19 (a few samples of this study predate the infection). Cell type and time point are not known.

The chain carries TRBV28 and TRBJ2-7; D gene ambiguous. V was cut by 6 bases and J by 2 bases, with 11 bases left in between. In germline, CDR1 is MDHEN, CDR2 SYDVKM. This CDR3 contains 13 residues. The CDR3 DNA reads TGTGCCAGCAGACGGACGGTGACCTACGAGCAGTACTTC. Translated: CASRRTVTYEQYF.

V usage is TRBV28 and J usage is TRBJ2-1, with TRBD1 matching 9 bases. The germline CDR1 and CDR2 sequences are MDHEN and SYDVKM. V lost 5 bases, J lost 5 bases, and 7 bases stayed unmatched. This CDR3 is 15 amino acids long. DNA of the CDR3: TGTGCCAGCAGTGACCGGGACAGGGAGAACAATGAGCAGTTCTTC. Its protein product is CASSDRDRENNEQFF.

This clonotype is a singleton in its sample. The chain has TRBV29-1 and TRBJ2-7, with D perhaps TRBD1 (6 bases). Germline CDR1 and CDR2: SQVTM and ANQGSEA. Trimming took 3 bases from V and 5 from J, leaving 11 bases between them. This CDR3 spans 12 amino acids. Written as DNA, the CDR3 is TGCAGCGTTGAGATGGACAGCCACGAGCAGTACTTC. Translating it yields CSVEMDSHEQYF.

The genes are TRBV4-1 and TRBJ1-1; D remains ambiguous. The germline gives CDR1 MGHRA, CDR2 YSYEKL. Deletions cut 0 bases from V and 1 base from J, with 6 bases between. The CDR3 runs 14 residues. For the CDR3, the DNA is TGCGCCAGCAGCCAAGATTTCACGAACACTGAAGCTTTCTTT. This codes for CASSQDFTNTEAFF.

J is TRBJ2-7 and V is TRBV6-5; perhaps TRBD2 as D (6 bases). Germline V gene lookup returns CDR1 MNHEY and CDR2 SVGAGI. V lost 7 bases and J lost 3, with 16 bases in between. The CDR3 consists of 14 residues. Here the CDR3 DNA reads TGTGCCAGCACCATAAGCTCCGGGGGCTACGAGCAGTACTTC. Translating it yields CASTISSGGYEQYF.

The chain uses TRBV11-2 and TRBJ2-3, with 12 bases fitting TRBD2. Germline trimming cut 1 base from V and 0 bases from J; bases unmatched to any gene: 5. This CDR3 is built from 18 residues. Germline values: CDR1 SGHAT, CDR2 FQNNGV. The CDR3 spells CASSLGASGGGSTDTQYF. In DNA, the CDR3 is TGTGCCAGCAGCTTAGGAGCTAGCGGGGGGGGTAGCACAGATACGCAGTATTTT. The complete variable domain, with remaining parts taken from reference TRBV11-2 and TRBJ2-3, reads EAGVAQSPRYKIIEKRQSVAFWCNPISGHATLYWYQQILGQGPKLLIQFQNNGVVDDSQLPKDRFSAERLKGVDSTLKIQPAKLEDSAVYLCASSLGASGGGSTDTQYFGPGTRLTVL.

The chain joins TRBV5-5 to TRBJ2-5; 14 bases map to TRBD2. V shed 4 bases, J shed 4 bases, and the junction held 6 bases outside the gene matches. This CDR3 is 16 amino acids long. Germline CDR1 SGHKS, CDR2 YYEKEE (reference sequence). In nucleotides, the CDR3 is TGTGCCAGCAGCACCGGGACTAGCGGGGGTATAGAGACCCAGTACTTC. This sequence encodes CASSTGTSGGIETQYF.

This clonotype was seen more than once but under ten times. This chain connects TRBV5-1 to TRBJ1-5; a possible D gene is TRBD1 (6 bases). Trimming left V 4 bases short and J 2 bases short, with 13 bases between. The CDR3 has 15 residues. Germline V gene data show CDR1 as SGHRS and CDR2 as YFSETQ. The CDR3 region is CASSPDSFGNQPQHF. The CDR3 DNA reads TGCGCCAGCAGCCCGGACAGTTTTGGCAATCAGCCCCAGCATTTT.

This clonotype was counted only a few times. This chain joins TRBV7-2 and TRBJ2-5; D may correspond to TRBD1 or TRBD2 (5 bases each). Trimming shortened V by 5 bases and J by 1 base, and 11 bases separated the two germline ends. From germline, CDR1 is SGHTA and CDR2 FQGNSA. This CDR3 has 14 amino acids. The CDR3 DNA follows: TGTGCCAGCAGCCTCCCCGGGGCCCAAGAGACCCAGTACTTC. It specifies CASSLPGAQETQYF. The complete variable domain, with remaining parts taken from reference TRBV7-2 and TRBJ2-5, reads GAGVSQSPSNKVTEKGKDVELRCDPISGHTALYWYRQSLGQGLEFLIYFQGNSAPDKSGLPSDRFSAERTGGSVSTLTIQRTQQEDSAVYLCASSLPGAQETQYFGPGTRLLVL.

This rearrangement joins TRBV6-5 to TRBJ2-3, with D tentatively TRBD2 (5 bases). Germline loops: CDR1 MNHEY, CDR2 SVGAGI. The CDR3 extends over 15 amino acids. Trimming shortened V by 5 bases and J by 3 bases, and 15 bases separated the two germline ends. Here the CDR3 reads CASSPFGGGTDTQYF. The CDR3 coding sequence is TGTGCCAGCAGTCCCTTTGGAGGAGGAACAGATACGCAGTATTTT.

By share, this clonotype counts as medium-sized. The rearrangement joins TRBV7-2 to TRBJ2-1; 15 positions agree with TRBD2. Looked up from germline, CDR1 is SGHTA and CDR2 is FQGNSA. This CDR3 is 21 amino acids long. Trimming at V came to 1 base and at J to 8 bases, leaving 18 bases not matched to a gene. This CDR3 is CASSLEHPWTSGGGFLDEQFF. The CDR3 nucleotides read TGTGCCAGCAGCTTAGAACACCCTTGGACTAGCGGGGGGGGTTTTCTCGATGAGCAGTTCTTC.

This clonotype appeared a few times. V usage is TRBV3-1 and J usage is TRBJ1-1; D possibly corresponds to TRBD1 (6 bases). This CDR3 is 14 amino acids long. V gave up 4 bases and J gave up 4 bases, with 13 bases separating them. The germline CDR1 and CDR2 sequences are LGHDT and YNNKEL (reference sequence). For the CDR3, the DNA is TGTGCCAGCAGCCCGACAGGCGGGGCCACTGAAGCTTTCTTT. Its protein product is CASSPTGGATEAFF.

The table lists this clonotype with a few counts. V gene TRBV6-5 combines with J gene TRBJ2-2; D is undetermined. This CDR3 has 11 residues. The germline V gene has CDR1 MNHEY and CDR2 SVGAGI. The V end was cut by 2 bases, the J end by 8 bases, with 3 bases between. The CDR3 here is CASSYRGELFF. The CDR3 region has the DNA TGTGCCAGCAGTTACAGGGGGGAGCTGTTTTTT.

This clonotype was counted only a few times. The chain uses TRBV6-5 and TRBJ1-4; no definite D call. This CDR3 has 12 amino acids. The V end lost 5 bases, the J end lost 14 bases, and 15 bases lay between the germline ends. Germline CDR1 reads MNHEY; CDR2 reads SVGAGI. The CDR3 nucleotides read TGTGCCAGCAGTCCTGACCTGTCGACTCTGTTTTTT. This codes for CASSPDLSTLFF.

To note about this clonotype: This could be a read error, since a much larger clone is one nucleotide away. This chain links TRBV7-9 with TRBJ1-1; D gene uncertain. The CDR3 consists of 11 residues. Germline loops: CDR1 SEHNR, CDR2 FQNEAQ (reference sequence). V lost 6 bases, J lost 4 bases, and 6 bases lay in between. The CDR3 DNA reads TGTGCCAGCAGGTACGGCACTGAAGCTTTCTTT. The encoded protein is CASRYGTEAFF.

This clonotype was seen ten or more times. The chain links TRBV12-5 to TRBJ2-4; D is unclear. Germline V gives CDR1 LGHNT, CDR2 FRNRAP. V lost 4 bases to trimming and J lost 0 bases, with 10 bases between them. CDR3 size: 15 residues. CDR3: CASGSPTLAKNIQYF. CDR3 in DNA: TGTGCTAGTGGTTCCCCTACCCTAGCCAAAAACATTCAGTACTTC.

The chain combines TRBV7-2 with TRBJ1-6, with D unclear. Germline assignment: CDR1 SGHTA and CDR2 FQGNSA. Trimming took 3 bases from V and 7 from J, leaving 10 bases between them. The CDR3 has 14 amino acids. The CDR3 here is CASSLRARNSPLHF. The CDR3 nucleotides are TGTGCCAGCAGCTTGCGGGCGCGGAATTCACCCCTCCACTTT.

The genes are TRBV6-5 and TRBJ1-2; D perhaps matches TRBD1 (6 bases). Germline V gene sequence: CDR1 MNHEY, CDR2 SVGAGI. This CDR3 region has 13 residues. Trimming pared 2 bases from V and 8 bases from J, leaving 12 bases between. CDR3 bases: TGTGCCAGCAGTTACGGCAGGGGAGGCGGCTACACCTTC. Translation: CASSYGRGGGYTF.

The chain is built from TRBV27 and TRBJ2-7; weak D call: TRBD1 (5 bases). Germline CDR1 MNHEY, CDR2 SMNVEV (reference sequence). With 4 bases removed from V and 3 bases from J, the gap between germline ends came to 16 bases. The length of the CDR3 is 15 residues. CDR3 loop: CASSYDSSLFYEQYF. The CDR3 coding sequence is TGTGCCAGCAGTTATGACAGTTCCCTCTTCTACGAGCAGTACTTC.

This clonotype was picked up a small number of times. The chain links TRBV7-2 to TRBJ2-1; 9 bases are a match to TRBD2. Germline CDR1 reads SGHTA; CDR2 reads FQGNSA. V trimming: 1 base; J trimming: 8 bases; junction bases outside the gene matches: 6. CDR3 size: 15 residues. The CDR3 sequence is CASSLGGGGVYEQFF. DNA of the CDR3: TGTGCCAGCAGCTTAGGCGGCGGGGGGGTCTATGAGCAGTTCTTC.

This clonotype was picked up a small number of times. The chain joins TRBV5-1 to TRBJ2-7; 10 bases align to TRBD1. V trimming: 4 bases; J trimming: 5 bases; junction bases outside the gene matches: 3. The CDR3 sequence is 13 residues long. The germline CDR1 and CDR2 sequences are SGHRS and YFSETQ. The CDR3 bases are TGCGCCAGCAGCCGGGACAGGGGCCACGAGCAGTACGTC. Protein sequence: CASSRDRGHEQYV.